This entry concerns a single TCR beta chain. No antigen is known for it. Assay used: immunoSEQ multiplex PCR; TCRdb lists only in-frame clones, some missing. This table has about 83,000 clones, over 75% appearing once. This sample was taken from a study of OX40 agonist ivuxolimab in advanced cancers. Study information: Patients' therapy was ivuxolimab, an antibody that acts as an agonist of OX40 (CD134). Antecedent anti-PD-1, anti-PD-L1 or anti-CTLA-4 therapy was permissible, with roughly 36% having received some. Whole-study findings and limits: CD8+ T cells (on average) carried more expanded clones than CD4+ T cells.

V shed 4 bases and J shed 8 bases, with 20 bases lying between them. The CDR3 runs to 14 residues. CDR1 is GTSNPN, CDR2 SVGIG, per germline (reference sequence). Patients were ruled out by autoimmune disease history or systemic immunosuppression. This clonotype was obtained from an adult with an advanced solid tumor such as melanoma, head and neck, liver or kidney cancer. The rearrangement uses TRBV30 and TRBJ1-2, with D tentatively TRBD1 (5 bases). Sequences were derived from CD4+ or CD8+ T cells sorted from blood, sampled in a trial of the OX40 agonist ivuxolimab. The CDR3 is CAWNRAGIRRGYTF. CDR3 in DNA: TGTGCCTGGAACCGGGCAGGGATTCGGCGCGGCTACACCTTC.